Each of the 7 T cell receptor beta chains below was sequenced from the same sample in a study of T cell responses to AZD1222 COVID-19 vaccine. The assay was immunoSEQ multiplex PCR, and TCRdb's table has in-frame clones only and misses some. The top ten clones hold under 14% of a sample with 80,000 to 100,000 clones, under 95% of them seen once. Sample: peripheral blood, taken 28 days after the second AZD1222 dose. These receptors all come from an adult who received the AZD1222 COVID-19 vaccine.

This chain joins TRBV4-1 and TRBJ1-2; D gene ambiguous. Trimming shortened V by 5 bases and J by 5 bases, and 12 bases separated the two germline ends. The CDR3 sequence is 13 residues long. Germline assignment: CDR1 MGHRA and CDR2 YSYEKL. The CDR3 DNA reads as TGCGCCAGCAGCTCGAACAAGATTTATGGCTACACCTTC. Protein product: CASSSNKIYGYTF.

This chain joins TRBV24-1 and TRBJ2-1; 7 bases fit TRBD2. The CDR3 contains 16 residues. The V gene's germline CDR1 is KGHDR and CDR2 SFDVKD. The J segment lost 4 bases and the V segment lost 6 bases, leaving 11 bases of the junction unmatched. CDR3 in DNA: TGTGCCACCAGTTGGGGGGGATCCAACGCTTACAATGAGCAGTTCTTC. Translation gives CATSWGGSNAYNEQFF.

This chain connects TRBV6-6 to TRBJ1-1; 10 bases agree with TRBD1. From germline, CDR1 is MNHNY and CDR2 SVGAGI (reference sequence). With V trimmed by 6 bases and J by 6 bases, 25 bases remained unmatched. There are 20 residues in the CDR3. CDR3 nucleotides: TGTGCCAGCAGCAAAGGACAGGGGGGCATTCGGAGGGGTGCAGGCGCTGAAGCTTTCTTT. This encodes CASSKGQGGIRRGAGAEAFF.

The chain couples TRBV2 to TRBJ2-3; D is uncertain. Looked up from germline, CDR1 is SNHLY and CDR2 is FYNNEI. Trimming removed 4 bases from V and 0 bases from J, with 5 bases in between. The CDR3 loop spans 13 amino acids. For the CDR3, the DNA is TGTGCCAGCAGTGTGCGCAGCACAGATACGCAGTATTTT. It codes for CASSVRSTDTQYF. The full variable domain, completed using reference TRBV2 and TRBJ2-3, is EPEVTQTPSHQVTQMGQEVILRCVPISNHLYFYWYRQILGQKVEFLVSFYNNEISEKSEIFDDQFSVERPDGSNFTLKIRSTKLEDSAMYFCASSVRSTDTQYFGPGTRLTVL.

The chain combines TRBV6-4 with TRBJ1-6, with 12 bases fitting TRBD1. This CDR3 contains 15 residues. Trimming at V came to 3 bases and at J to 7 bases, leaving 1 base not matched to a gene. Per germline, CDR1 MRHNA and CDR2 SNTAGT. The DNA for the CDR3 is TGTGCCAGCAGTGAGGGACAGGGGGCAAATTCACCCCTCCACTTT. Translating it yields CASSEGQGANSPLHF.

Comment on this clone: The junction departs from germline at one end; a sequencing error may be responsible. The chain joins TRBV2 to TRBJ2-1, with a weak D call TRBD2 (6 bases). This CDR3 has 12 amino acids. CDR1 is SNHLY, CDR2 FYNNEI, per germline. The CDR3 loop is CASSEVAEGRLF. CDR3 DNA sequence: TGTGCCAGCAGTGAAGTAGCGGAGGGGCGGCTCTTC. The variable domain in full, completed from reference TRBV2 and TRBJ2-1, reads EPEVTQTPSHQVTQMGQEVILRCVPISNHLYFYWYRQILGQKVEFLVSFYNNEISEKSEIFDDQFSVERPDGSNFTLKIRSTKLEDSAMYFCASSEVAEGRLFGPGTRLTVL.

J is TRBJ2-2 and V is TRBV27; 8 bases are shared with TRBD1. CDR1 and CDR2 from the germline V gene are MNHEY and SMNVEV (reference sequence). Trimming cost V 4 bases and J 7 bases; bases outside gene matches: 8. The CDR3 length is 15 residues. The CDR3 sequence: CASSSRQGMVGELFF. In DNA, the CDR3 is TGTGCCAGCAGTTCTAGACAGGGGATGGTCGGGGAGCTGTTTTTT.